The 27 T cell receptor beta chains below were found in one sample sequenced in a study of blood T cell repertoires in COVID-19. Some clones are missing from TCRdb's copy, which holds only in-frame ones; the method was immunoSEQ multiplex PCR. In the table there are hundreds of thousands of clones, 83% of which are singletons. Sample: PBMCs or T cells enriched from blood (not recorded which). The source of these receptors is a woman between 50 and 59 years old who had been exposed to COVID-19.

The gene calls are TRBV13 and TRBJ1-2; D ambiguous. The germline V and J ends were trimmed by 0 bases and 7 bases, with 9 bases remaining between them. Germline CDR1 reads PRHDT; CDR2 reads FYEKMQ (reference sequence). There are 13 residues in the CDR3. The CDR3 nucleotides are TGTGCCAGCAGCTTAGGGGAGGTAGTTGGCTACACCTTC. Its protein is CASSLGEVVGYTF.

This clone was picked up one time. The CDR3 DNA sequence: TGTGCCAGCTCACCAAGAGGCATCCACACAGATACGCAGTATTTT. Translated, it gives CASSPRGIHTDTQYF. The chain has TRBV18 and TRBJ2-3; D unresolved. In germline, CDR1 is KGHSH, CDR2 LQKENI. The CDR3 is 15 residues long. V lost 2 bases and J lost 2, with 11 bases in between. Looking up the rest from reference TRBV18 and TRBJ2-3 gives the full variable domain: NAGVMQNPRHLVRRRGQEARLRCSPMKGHSHVYWYRQLPEEGLKFMVYLQKENIIDESGMPKERFSAEFPKEGPSILRIQQVVRGDSAAYFCASSPRGIHTDTQYFGPGTRLTVL.

The CDR3 loop is CASSTNVGRGDNEQFF. The CDR3 nucleotides read TGTGCCAGTTCGACAAACGTCGGCAGGGGGGACAATGAGCAGTTCTTC. V usage is TRBV18 and J usage is TRBJ2-1; D perhaps matches TRBD1 (7 bases). CDR1 and CDR2 from the germline V gene are KGHSH and LQKENI. The CDR3 is made up of 16 amino acids. Trimming cost V 9 bases and J 5 bases, with 23 bases left between them.

The chain is built from TRBV11-2 and TRBJ2-1, with 13 bases that match TRBD2. Germline V gene sequence: CDR1 SGHAT, CDR2 FQNNGV. V shed 6 bases and J 9 bases; nucleotides not matched to a gene: 14. The CDR3 is made up of 17 amino acids. The CDR3 DNA follows: TGTGCCAGCAGACACCCGGGACTAGCGGGGCCGAGGACTGAGCAGTTCTTC. Encoded protein: CASRHPGLAGPRTEQFF. Complete variable domain (other parts from reference TRBV11-2 and TRBJ2-1): EAGVAQSPRYKIIEKRQSVAFWCNPISGHATLYWYQQILGQGPKLLIQFQNNGVVDDSQLPKDRFSAERLKGVDSTLKIQPAKLEDSAVYLCASRHPGLAGPRTEQFFGPGTRLTVL.

The chain combines TRBV5-1 with TRBJ1-1; TRBD1 agrees at 8 bases. V trimming: 4 bases; J trimming: 1 base; junction bases outside the gene matches: 3. This CDR3 has 14 amino acids. Looked up from germline, CDR1 is SGHRS and CDR2 is YFSETQ. Here the CDR3 DNA reads TGCGCCAGCAGCCCCGGGACAGGGAACACTGAAGCTTTCTTT. This gives the protein CASSPGTGNTEAFF.

The rearrangement joins TRBV7-2 to TRBJ2-2, with a tentative D call TRBD2 (5 bases). The CDR3 contains 15 residues. The V gene's germline CDR1 is SGHTA and CDR2 FQGNSA. V was cut by 0 bases and J by 6 bases, with 11 bases left in between. The CDR3 loop is CASSLAPPGSGELFF. The CDR3 coding sequence is TGTGCCAGCAGCTTAGCCCCTCCGGGGTCCGGGGAGCTGTTTTTT.

The V gene is TRBV19, the J gene TRBJ1-2; 9 bases are a match to TRBD1. CDR3 length: 17 residues. Germline V gives CDR1 LNHDA, CDR2 SQIVND (reference sequence). V was clipped by 3 bases and J by 6 bases; unmatched bases: 14. The CDR3 coding sequence is TGTGCCAGTAGTATGCCCCGCACTCGTTGGACAGGGGATGGCTACACCTTC. This translates into CASSMPRTRWTGDGYTF.

The chain carries TRBV2 and TRBJ2-5, with TRBD2 matching 14 bases. The CDR3 sequence is 16 residues long. Germline V lookup: CDR1 SNHLY, CDR2 FYNNEI. The V gene end was trimmed by 6 bases and the J gene end by 1 base; junction bases not matched to a gene: 4. Here the CDR3 reads CASRTSGGVGQETQYF. Written as DNA, the CDR3 is TGTGCCAGCAGGACTAGCGGGGGGGTAGGCCAAGAGACCCAGTACTTC.

This clone was counted once. The gene calls are TRBV18 and TRBJ1-4; 7 positions agree with TRBD1. This CDR3 is 16 amino acids long. The V gene's germline CDR1 is KGHSH and CDR2 LQKENI. J was trimmed by 3 bases and V by 3 bases; bases with no gene match: 7. CDR3 DNA sequence: TGTGCCAGCTCACCGACAGGGAAGGAGGCTAATGAAAAACTGTTTTTT. This translates into CASSPTGKEANEKLFF.

This clone has only one observation. The rearrangement joins TRBV7-2 to TRBJ1-1; 8 positions match TRBD1. The J segment lost 1 base and the V segment lost 1 base, leaving 2 bases of the junction unmatched. Germline CDR1 reads SGHTA; CDR2 reads FQGNSA. The CDR3 consists of 15 residues. In DNA, the CDR3 is TGTGCCAGCAGCTTAGAGGACAGGGCGAACACTGAAGCTTTCTTT. This translates into CASSLEDRANTEAFF.

The V and J genes are TRBV6-5 and TRBJ1-4; D is uncertain. CDR3 length: 15 amino acids. Trimming took 5 bases from V and 0 from J, leaving 10 bases between them. Per the germline V gene, CDR1 is MNHEY and CDR2 is SVGAGI. CDR3 nucleotides: TGTGCCAGCAGTAGAGACTTGGCAACTAATGAAAAACTGTTTTTT. It encodes CASSRDLATNEKLFF.

In the case of this clone: Compared with germline, one end of the junction differs, possibly owing to a read error. The genes are TRBV11-2 and TRBJ2-7; 7 bases are a match to TRBD1. The CDR3 covers 11 residues. Germline V gene data show CDR1 as SGHAT and CDR2 as FQNNGV. CDR3 region: CASSLGTEIIF. The CDR3 coding sequence is TGTGCCAGCAGCCTCGGGACAGAAATTATCTTC.

This clone was seen more than once but under ten times. V gene TRBV4-1 combines with J gene TRBJ1-4; 7 positions agree with TRBD1. The CDR3 runs to 18 residues. Germline lookup yields CDR1 MGHRA and CDR2 YSYEKL. V lost 0 bases and J lost 8; bases outside the gene matches: 15. The CDR3 region is CASSQDRGRAGGNEKLFF. The CDR3 DNA reads as TGCGCCAGCAGCCAAGATAGGGGACGGGCAGGGGGGAACGAAAAACTGTTTTTT.

V is TRBV18 and J is TRBJ2-5, with D possibly being TRBD1 (6 bases). This CDR3 contains 14 residues. The V gene's germline CDR1 is KGHSH and CDR2 LQKENI. V was trimmed by 6 bases and J by 4 bases, leaving 15 bases between them. The CDR3 reads CASSFSGVRETQYF. Here the CDR3 DNA reads TGTGCCAGCTCCTTCTCAGGGGTGAGAGAGACCCAGTACTTC.

This chain uses TRBV28 with TRBJ1-6, with 7 bases that match TRBD1. The J segment lost 7 bases and the V segment lost 2 bases, leaving 5 bases of the junction unmatched. The CDR3 has 15 residues. From germline, CDR1 is MDHEN and CDR2 SYDVKM. The CDR3 loop is CASSLEQGSNSPLHF. CDR3 sequence (DNA): TGTGCCAGCAGTTTAGAACAGGGGTCCAATTCACCCCTCCACTTT.

J is TRBJ1-2 and V is TRBV29-1, with a weak D call TRBD1 (6 bases). Trimming removed 7 bases at V and 3 bases at J, with 9 bases between. Per germline, CDR1 SQVTM and CDR2 ANQGSEA. This CDR3 has 11 residues. The CDR3 sequence: CSARTDYGYTF. In DNA form, the CDR3 reads TGCAGCGCACGGACAGACTATGGCTACACCTTC.

The chain is built from TRBV4-3 and TRBJ1-4; unclear D gene. The germline V gene encodes CDR1 LGHNA and CDR2 YSLEER. The CDR3 is 16 amino acids. Deletions cut 1 base from V and 3 bases from J, with 12 bases between. This CDR3 reads CASSQGVLGANEKLFF. CDR3 bases: TGCGCCAGCAGCCAAGGGGTTTTAGGAGCTAATGAAAAACTGTTTTTT.

The chain joins TRBV6-1 to TRBJ1-1; D gene uncertain. The length of the CDR3 is 15 residues. Germline values: CDR1 MNHNS, CDR2 SASEGT. V was shortened by 1 base and J by 0 bases, with 9 bases between the two germline ends. CDR3 amino acids: CASSEESQVNTEAFF. Here the CDR3 DNA reads TGTGCCAGCAGTGAAGAGAGTCAGGTGAACACTGAAGCTTTCTTT.

V gene TRBV7-2 combines with J gene TRBJ2-7; TRBD2 is a possible D gene (6 bases). The V and J ends lost 3 bases and 4 bases respectively, with 13 bases between them. CDR1 SGHTA and CDR2 FQGNSA come from the germline V gene. The CDR3 consists of 14 residues. This chain's CDR3 is CASSLEGGAYEQYF. CDR3 DNA: TGTGCCAGCAGCTTGGAGGGTGGAGCTTACGAGCAGTACTTC.

In the case of this clone: One base away lies a much larger clone, so this may be a sequencing read error. The same CDR3 is also encoded by other DNA sequences in this sample. This chain connects TRBV5-1 to TRBJ2-3; 8 nucleotides align to TRBD1. CDR1 SGHRS and CDR2 YFSETQ come from the germline V gene. V shed 4 bases and J 3 bases; nucleotides not matched to a gene: 4. The CDR3 loop spans 14 amino acids. CDR3 sequence (DNA): TGCGCCAGCAGCACCGGACAGGGAACAGATACGCAGTATTTT. This sequence encodes CASSTGQGTDTQYF.

V usage is TRBV19 and J usage is TRBJ2-5; 7 nucleotides agree with TRBD2. Losses at the gene ends were 3 bases for V and 6 bases for J; bases not matched to a gene: 19. The CDR3 totals 18 residues. Germline CDR1 reads LNHDA; CDR2 reads SQIVND (reference sequence). The CDR3 bases are TGTGCCAGTAGTATTTCACCCCCGGGGGGAATGGGGAAAAAGACCCAGTACTTC. This codes for CASSISPPGGMGKKTQYF.

This clone occurred once. This chain connects TRBV9 to TRBJ1-3; TRBD1 might be the D (6 bases). V was shortened by 3 bases and J by 0 bases, with 16 bases between the two germline ends. The CDR3 extends over 17 amino acids. Germline V gives CDR1 SGDLS, CDR2 YYNGEE. CDR3 amino acids: CASSARGGLLSGNTIYF. The CDR3 DNA follows: TGTGCCAGCAGCGCTAGGGGGGGCCTCCTCTCTGGAAACACCATATATTTT.

CDR3 residues: CASSDRLTDTQYF. The DNA of the CDR3 is TGTGCCAGCTCGGACAGACTCACAGATACGCAGTATTTT. The chain links TRBV6-5 to TRBJ2-3; perhaps TRBD1 as D (6 bases). CDR1 and CDR2 (germline): MNHEY, SVGAGI. The CDR3 is made up of 13 amino acids. Trimming left V 8 bases short and J 2 bases short, with 11 bases between.

The chain uses TRBV27 and TRBJ1-1, with 7 bases matching TRBD1. Germline CDR1 reads MNHEY; CDR2 reads SMNVEV (reference sequence). V lost 6 bases, J lost 5 bases, and 18 bases stayed unmatched. The CDR3 spans 17 residues. The CDR3: CASRKGLNRGGWTEAFF. In DNA, the CDR3 is TGTGCCAGCAGGAAAGGGCTGAACAGGGGAGGTTGGACTGAAGCTTTCTTT.

The chain has TRBV28 and TRBJ2-7; no clear D. V was cut by 2 bases and J by 4 bases, with 9 bases left in between. This CDR3 has 13 residues. Germline V gene data show CDR1 as MDHEN and CDR2 as SYDVKM. CDR3 protein: CASSLKPTYEQYF. In DNA, the CDR3 is TGTGCCAGCAGTTTAAAACCGACATACGAGCAGTACTTC.

The chain carries TRBV2 and TRBJ1-6; D gene ambiguous. Trimming removed 6 bases from V and 0 bases from J, with 9 bases in between. From germline, CDR1 is SNHLY and CDR2 FYNNEI. This CDR3 is built from 15 residues. CDR3 protein: CASRAGSSYNSPLHF. The CDR3 DNA reads TGTGCCAGCAGAGCAGGAAGCTCCTATAATTCACCCCTCCACTTT.

The table lists this clone with a count of one. This chain links TRBV5-4 with TRBJ2-7; 12 bases match TRBD1. Germline CDR1 reads SGHNT; CDR2 reads YYREEE (reference sequence). V trimming: 0 bases; J trimming: 7 bases; junction bases outside the gene matches: 14. CDR3 length equals 18 residues. CDR3 DNA sequence: TGTGCCAGCAGCTTGGACGCAACCGGGGGACAGGGGGCGAGGGAGCAGTACTTC. This gives the protein CASSLDATGGQGAREQYF.